The 10 T cell receptor beta chains below come from one sample, sequenced in a study of identical twins (dated by TCRdb to the mid-2010s). The library was made by 5' RACE. The instrument given in TCRdb is Illumina HiSeq 2000. The raw public reads went through TCRdb reprocessing: fastp at Q25, MiXCR clone calling, in-frame beta chains kept. Records with the same CDR3 protein are collapsed into one entry carrying the most frequent genes and DNA. The sample profile shows 1.5 million to 2 million distinct CDR3 sequences; about 32% of them were found once. In total, the top ten clones hold about 0.25% of the sample. Material: cord blood. The origin of the receptors is a newborn girl in good health.

A few counts support this clonotype. The rearrangement uses TRBV25-1 and TRBJ2-2; maybe TRBD2 (5 bases). Trimming pared 10 bases from V and 5 bases from J, leaving 14 bases between. The CDR3 covers 13 residues. Looked up from germline, CDR1 is MGHDK and CDR2 is SYGVNS. The CDR3 reads CATRGYATGELFF. In nucleotides, the CDR3 is TGTGCCACCCGGGGTTATGCTACCGGGGAGCTGTTTTTT. The whole variable domain, filled in from reference TRBV25-1 and TRBJ2-2, reads EADIYQTPRYLVIGTGKKITLECSQTMGHDKMYWYQQDPGMELHLIHYSYGVNSTEKGDLSSESTVSRIRTEHFPLTLESARPSHTSQYLCATRGYATGELFFGEGSRLTVL.

This clonotype was detected only a few times. V is TRBV7-2 and J is TRBJ1-3, with 7 bases matching TRBD1. This CDR3 region has 15 residues. V shed 1 base and J 2 bases; nucleotides not matched to a gene: 2. Per germline, CDR1 SGHTA and CDR2 FQGNSA. CDR3 sequence: CASSLVQGTGNTIYF. The CDR3 nucleotides are TGTGCCAGCAGCTTAGTACAGGGGACTGGAAACACCATATATTTT.

This clonotype occurred a few times. Here the CDR3 reads CASSARNNSPLHF. The CDR3 DNA reads as TGTGCCAGCAGTGCCAGGAACAATTCACCCCTCCACTTT. The chain joins TRBV2 to TRBJ1-6; no firm D call. There are 13 residues in the CDR3. V lost 4 bases and J 7 bases, leaving 8 bases between the germline ends. CDR1 is SNHLY and CDR2 is FYNNEI in the germline V gene.

The chain links TRBV24-1 to TRBJ2-1; no definite D call. The CDR3 totals 13 residues. Trimming took off 5 bases at V and 3 bases at J, with 7 bases between the two ends. Per the germline V gene, CDR1 is KGHDR and CDR2 is SFDVKD. Here the CDR3 reads CATSGPGYNEQFF. CDR3 sequence (DNA): TGTGCCACCAGTGGCCCCGGCTACAATGAGCAGTTCTTC.

This rearrangement joins TRBV4-1 to TRBJ2-7; 13 bases fit TRBD2. CDR1 and CDR2 (germline): MGHRA, YSYEKL. J lost 2 bases, V lost 3 bases, and 4 bases had no gene match. CDR3 length: 16 residues. The CDR3 loop reads CASSQPGLAGTYEQYF. CDR3 sequence (DNA): TGCGCCAGCAGCCAGCCGGGACTAGCGGGAACCTACGAGCAGTACTTC.

This clonotype has only one observation. The chain uses TRBV2 and TRBJ1-1, with 7 bases fitting TRBD1. The CDR3 covers 15 residues. Trimming took 4 bases from V and 2 from J; bases not matched to a gene: 7. Germline V gene lookup returns CDR1 SNHLY and CDR2 FYNNEI. The CDR3 DNA sequence: TGTGCCAGCAGTGTGGACAGGTTTACTAACACTGAAGCTTTCTTT. Its translation is CASSVDRFTNTEAFF.

The gene calls are TRBV19 and TRBJ2-4, with D hard to call. The CDR3 loop spans 15 amino acids. The V gene lost 1 base and the J gene lost 1 base, with 8 bases spanning the gap. Germline loops: CDR1 LNHDA, CDR2 SQIVND (reference sequence). Here the CDR3 DNA reads TGTGCCAGTAGTATAGGTGGCAGTGCCAAAAACATTCAGTACTTC. This translates into CASSIGGSAKNIQYF.

This chain connects TRBV20-1 to TRBJ1-1; no firm D call. Germline lookup yields CDR1 DFQATT and CDR2 SNEGSKA (reference sequence). V was cut by 1 base and J by 5 bases, with 17 bases left in between. CDR3 length equals 15 residues. CDR3 sequence reads: CSARGGILSDTEAFF. The DNA of the CDR3 is TGCAGTGCTAGAGGGGGAATATTATCAGATACTGAAGCTTTCTTT.

J is TRBJ2-3 and V is TRBV12-5, with 13 nucleotides matching TRBD2. The CDR3 length is 17 residues. J was trimmed by 5 bases and V by 0 bases; bases with no gene match: 5. Per germline, CDR1 LGHNT and CDR2 FRNRAP. The CDR3 nucleotides are TGTGCTAGTGGTTTGGTACTAGCGGGAGGGCTCGGAGATACGCAGTATTTT. It translates to CASGLVLAGGLGDTQYF.

The chain links TRBV20-1 to TRBJ1-1; weak D call: TRBD1 (6 bases). Germline V gene lookup returns CDR1 DFQATT and CDR2 SNEGSKA (reference sequence). The CDR3 loop spans 10 amino acids. Trimming left V 3 bases short and J 11 bases short, with 10 bases between. The DNA for the CDR3 is TGCAGTGCTAGGGAGGGGGGCGCTTTCTTT. It is translated as CSAREGGAFF.